Reported below is one T cell receptor beta chain. Its antigen is unknown. No base-level quality is on record; no much larger clone is a single base apart. Whole blood was collected in K2EDTA tubes by collaborating institutions according to the institutions' own protocols. For TCRbeta analysis, collaborators shipped samples in one of three forms: frozen whole blood, isolated PBMCs, or DNA extracted from either of those sample types. TCRbeta CDR3 regions were amplified from genomic DNA using the immunoSEQ Assay, a bias-controlled multiplex PCR. Per the original workflow: The number of nucleated cells in each sample was estimated from the amplification of reference gene primers within the assay. To quantify the absolute abundance of each unique TCRbeta CDR3 rearrangement, sequence reads were collapsed and filtered. For each sample, productive Simpson clonality was calculated as the square root of Simpson's diversity index over productive rearrangements. TCRdb carries this immuneACCESS record with in-frame sequences only. Its versions omit some clonotypes, under half of them owing to an unresolved V gene in the studies checked, with the rest unexplained. Clonal size and the V and J genes are those of that table, whereas D and trimming came from the DNA. The table for this sample lists some 260,000 clones; roughly 85% of them were counted only once. The top ten constitute 2.5% to 3.5% of the sample.

CDR1 and CDR2 are drawn from the germline V gene: MDHEN, SYDVKM. Trimming costs V 2 bases and J 5 bases, and their ends lie 9 bases apart. Counted from cysteine to phenylalanine, this CDR3 has 14 amino acids. The CDR3 DNA has 42 bases and is translated from base 1. These data are taken from a study of blood T cell repertoires in COVID-19 (dated by TCRdb to 2018 to 2021). Regarding the study in general: Collaborator samples came from the United States, Italy and Spain and covered acute and convalescent phases of COVID-19. HLA class I and class II types, where available, came from metadata supplied by the sample provider rather than from assay-based typing. The material from the prospective study consisted of cDNA or gDNA derived from T cells, B-cell-depleted T cells, or PBMCs. A freely available public database, intended as a resource for researchers studying the immune response to SARS-CoV-2, is where the repertoires were released. A de-identified subject ID, COVID-19 status, age in years and sex were almost always included in the sample metadata. Samples were obtained from the ongoing ImmuneRACE study (first 160 participants) and from 1,254 subjects provided by 6 global collaborators. The dataset comprised deeply sampled blood TCRbeta repertoires from subjects exposed to, actively infected with, or recovered from COVID-19.

What the work shows at the level of the full study, not this receptor alone: How much clinical and demographic metadata was included differed by source and by participant, and the metadata was provided uncurated.

The chain employs TRBV28 and TRBJ2-2, with a tentative D gene TRBD1 over 6 matching bases. This clonotype was obtained from a woman aged 18-35 years with acute or convalescent COVID-19. Source material: peripheral blood. Here the CDR3 is given as CASSLNRVTGELFF. The DNA sequence follows: TGTGCCAGCAGTTTAAACAGGGTGACCGGGGAGCTGTTTTTT.